This T cell receptor beta chain was found in a study of blood T cell repertoires in COVID-19. Clones were read by immunoSEQ multiplex PCR, and TCRdb kept only the in-frame ones, dropping some. The sample contains approximately 210,000 clones, 81% of which appear only once. Trimming at V came to 0 bases and at J to 5 bases, leaving 5 bases not matched to a gene. Germline loops: CDR1 SGHTA, CDR2 FQGNSA. This CDR3 contains 15 residues. The sequence was obtained from a woman in her fifties or sixties with acute COVID-19. Sequencing input: PBMCs or T cells enriched from blood (not recorded which). V usage is TRBV7-2 and J usage is TRBJ2-5, with TRBD2 matching 8 bases. CDR3 coding DNA: TGTGCCAGCAGCTTAGCGGGGCTAGCGGGCGAGACCCAGTACTTC. Amino acids: CASSLAGLAGETQYF.